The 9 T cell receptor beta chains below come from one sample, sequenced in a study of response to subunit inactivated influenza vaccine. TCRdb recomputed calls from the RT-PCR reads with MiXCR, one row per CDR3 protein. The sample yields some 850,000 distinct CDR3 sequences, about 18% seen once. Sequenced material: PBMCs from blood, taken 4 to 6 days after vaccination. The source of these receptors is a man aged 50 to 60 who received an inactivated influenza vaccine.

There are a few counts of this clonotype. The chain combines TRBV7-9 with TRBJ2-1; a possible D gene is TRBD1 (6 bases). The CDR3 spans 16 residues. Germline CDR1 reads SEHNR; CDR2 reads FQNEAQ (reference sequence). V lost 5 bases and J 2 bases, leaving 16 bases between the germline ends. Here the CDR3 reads CASSPAGGAAYNEQFF. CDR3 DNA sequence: TGTGCCAGCAGCCCTGCTGGGGGCGCCGCCTACAATGAGCAGTTCTTC.

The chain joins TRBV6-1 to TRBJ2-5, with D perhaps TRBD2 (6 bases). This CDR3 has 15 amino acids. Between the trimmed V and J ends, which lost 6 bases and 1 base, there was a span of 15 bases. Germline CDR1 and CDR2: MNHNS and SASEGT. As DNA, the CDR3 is TGTGCCAGCAGACTCCTCCGGGGGACCCAAGAGACCCAGTACTTC. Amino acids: CASRLLRGTQETQYF.

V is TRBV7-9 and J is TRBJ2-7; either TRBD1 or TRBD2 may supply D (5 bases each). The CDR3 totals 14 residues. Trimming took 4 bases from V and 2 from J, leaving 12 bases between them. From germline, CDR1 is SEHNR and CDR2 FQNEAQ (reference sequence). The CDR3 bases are TGTGCCAGCAGCTCGTGGGACGGACCCTACGAGCAGTACTTC. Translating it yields CASSSWDGPYEQYF.

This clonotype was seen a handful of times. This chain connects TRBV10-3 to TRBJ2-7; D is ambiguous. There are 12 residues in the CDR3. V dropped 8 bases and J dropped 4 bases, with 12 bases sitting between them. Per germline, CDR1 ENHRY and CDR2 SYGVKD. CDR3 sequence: CAIAGRNYEQYF. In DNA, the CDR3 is TGTGCCATCGCTGGACGGAATTACGAGCAGTACTTC.

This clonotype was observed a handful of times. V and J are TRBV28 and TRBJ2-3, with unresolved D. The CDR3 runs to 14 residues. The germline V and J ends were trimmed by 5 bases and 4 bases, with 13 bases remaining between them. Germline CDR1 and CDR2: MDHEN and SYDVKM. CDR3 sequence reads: CASSPLRQADTQYF. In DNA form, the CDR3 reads TGTGCCAGCAGTCCCCTACGTCAGGCAGATACGCAGTATTTT.

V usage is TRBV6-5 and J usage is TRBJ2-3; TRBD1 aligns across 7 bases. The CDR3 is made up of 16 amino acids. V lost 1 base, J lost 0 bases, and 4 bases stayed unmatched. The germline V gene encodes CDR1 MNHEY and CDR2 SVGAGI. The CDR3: CASSYFIRGSTDTQYF. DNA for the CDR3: TGTGCCAGCAGTTACTTCATCAGGGGGAGCACAGATACGCAGTATTTT.

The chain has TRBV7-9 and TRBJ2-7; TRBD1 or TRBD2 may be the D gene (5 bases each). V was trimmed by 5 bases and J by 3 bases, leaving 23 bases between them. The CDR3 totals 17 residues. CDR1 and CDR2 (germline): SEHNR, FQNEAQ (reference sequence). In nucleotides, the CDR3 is TGTGCCAGCAGCCGTCTTTACGCCGGGACCCGTTACTACGAGCAGTACTTC. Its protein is CASSRLYAGTRYYEQYF.

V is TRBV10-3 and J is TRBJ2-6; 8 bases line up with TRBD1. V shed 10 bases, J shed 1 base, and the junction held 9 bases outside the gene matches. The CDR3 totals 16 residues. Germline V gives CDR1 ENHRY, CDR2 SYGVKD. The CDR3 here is CASETGAVSGANVLTF. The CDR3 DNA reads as TGTGCCAGTGAGACAGGGGCGGTATCTGGGGCCAACGTCCTGACTTTC.

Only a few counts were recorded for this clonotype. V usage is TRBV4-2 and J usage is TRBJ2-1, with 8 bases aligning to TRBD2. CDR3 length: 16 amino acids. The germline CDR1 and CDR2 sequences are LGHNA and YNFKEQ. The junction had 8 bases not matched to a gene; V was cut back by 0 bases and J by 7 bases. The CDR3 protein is CASSQDMISGVNEQFF. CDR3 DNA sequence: TGTGCCAGCAGCCAAGATATGATTAGCGGGGTAAATGAGCAGTTCTTC.